This T cell receptor (beta chain) was identified in a study of T-cell memory formation after mild COVID-19. The 5'RACE method, run with constant-segment primers, produced TCR alpha and TCR beta cDNA libraries (carrying sample barcodes and UMIs). MiXCR was run by TCRdb on the 5' RACE reads, yielding one entry per CDR3 protein. In the table there are 92,000 or so distinct CDR3 sequences, 13% of which are singletons. This clonotype was seen a handful of times. The CDR3 consists of 15 residues. Trimming shortened V by 5 bases and J by 6 bases, and 16 bases separated the two germline ends. Input material: PBMCs or a T cell subset sorted from them (not recorded which). The receptor comes from an adult woman who had mild COVID-19 (a few samples of this study predate the infection). Cell type and time point are not known. The V gene is TRBV12-3 or TRBV12-4, the J gene TRBJ2-2; D may be TRBD1 (7 bases). The CDR3, as DNA: TGTGCCAGCAGTATTCCAGGGGGGTCGGCCGGGGAGCTGTTTTTT. Translated: CASSIPGGSAGELFF.